This TCR delta chain was sequenced during a study of gamma-delta chains in newborns, infants, children. Study at large: Microbial exposure reportedly drives polyclonal innate γδ T cell expansion after birth.

There are 18 residues in the CDR3. Germline CDR1 reads GEAIGNYY; CDR2 reads EKD. With V trimmed by 3 bases and J by 0 bases, 13 bases remained unmatched. TCRdb re-called the reads via CATT. The repertoire holds 7,500 or so delta-chain clones, with 10% to 12% as singletons. The sequence derives from a child who was a newborn, infant or young child, either healthy, febrile or measles-vaccinated (not recorded which). The chain recombines TRDV2 with TRDJ1; 9 bases match TRDD3. Sequences were obtained from blood. In DNA, the CDR3 is TGTGCCTGTGACTCCCTACTGGGGATACGCTCGTACACCGATAAACTCATCTTT. It encodes CACDSLLGIRSYTDKLIF.